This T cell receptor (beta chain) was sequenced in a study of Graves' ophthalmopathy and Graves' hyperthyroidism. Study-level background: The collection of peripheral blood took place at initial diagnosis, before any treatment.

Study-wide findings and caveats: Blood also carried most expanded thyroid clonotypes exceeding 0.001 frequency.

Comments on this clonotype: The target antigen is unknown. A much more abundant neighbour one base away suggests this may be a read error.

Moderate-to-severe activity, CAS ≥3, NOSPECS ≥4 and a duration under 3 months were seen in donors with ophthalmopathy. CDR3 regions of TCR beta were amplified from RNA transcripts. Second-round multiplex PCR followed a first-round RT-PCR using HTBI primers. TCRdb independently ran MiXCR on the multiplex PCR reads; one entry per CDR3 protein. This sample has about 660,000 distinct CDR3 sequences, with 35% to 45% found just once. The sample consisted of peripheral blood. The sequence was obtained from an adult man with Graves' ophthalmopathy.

CDR3 protein: CASSRTGQANSPLHF. The CDR3 nucleotides are TGTGCCAGCAGCCGTACGGGACAGGCGAATTCACCCCTCCACTTT. The rearrangement uses TRBV7-9 and TRBJ1-6; the match to TRBD1 covers 8 bases. This CDR3 contains 15 residues. The ends lost 5 bases at V and 7 bases at J; junction bases unmatched: 7. Germline V gene data show CDR1 as SEHNR and CDR2 as FQNEAQ (reference sequence). Together with reference TRBV7-9 and TRBJ1-6, the CDR3 gives the full variable domain: DTGVSQNPRHKITKRGQNVTFRCDPISEHNRLYWYRQTLGQGPEFLTYFQNEAQLEKSRLLSDRFSAERPKGSFSTLEIQRTEQGDSAMYLCASSRTGQANSPLHFGNGTRLTVT.